This T cell receptor (beta chain) comes out of a study of cytomegalovirus exposure and HLA in healthy donors. Despite likely unrecorded immune exposures, the donors were nominally healthy at the time of sampling. This CDR3 spans 14 amino acids. The V and J ends lost 4 bases and 7 bases, in that order; junction bases with no gene match: 10. CDR1 SGHDT and CDR2 YYEEEE come from the germline V gene. This clone turned up a few times. The study ran its PCR with 60 Vbeta and 13 Jbeta primers. The table came from immunoSEQ multiplex PCR; TCRdb's copy has only in-frame clones and leaves some out. The repertoire holds 80,000 to 95,000 clones, with 60% to 80% as singletons.

This sequence originates from a woman in her thirties in good health and CMV-seronegative. The chain carries TRBV5-6 and TRBJ2-5, with TRBD1 identical over 7 bases. Specimen: PBMCs. CDR3: CASSLAGTVGTQYF. For the CDR3, the DNA is TGTGCCAGCAGCCTCGCTGGGACAGTGGGGACCCAGTACTTC.